One and the same sample provided the 8 T cell receptor beta chains below, sequenced in a study of read filtering for tumor transcriptome and immune sequencing. The library was built from roughly 400 ng RNA with molecular barcoded adaptors for alpha/delta and beta/gamma chains. A single record per CDR3 protein comes from TCRdb applying MiXCR to the reads. The sample records over 45,000 distinct CDR3 sequences, 20% to 25% being singletons. The source material was a population of CD138-negative cells sorted from bone marrow. The receptor source for this set is a donor at least 40 years old with multiple myeloma.

This clonotype showed up many times. The chain couples TRBV7-2 to TRBJ1-1, with 7 bases lining up with TRBD1. Germline lookup yields CDR1 SGHTA and CDR2 FQGNSA. With 0 bases clipped from V and 1 base from J, the junction kept 2 bases outside the gene matches. The CDR3 length is 15 residues. The CDR3: CASSLAWTGNTEAFF. DNA for the CDR3: TGTGCCAGCAGCTTAGCGTGGACAGGGAACACTGAAGCTTTCTTT.

This clonotype occurred many times. The chain links TRBV10-2 to TRBJ2-1; maybe TRBD1 (5 bases). In germline, CDR1 is WSHSY, CDR2 SAAADI. The CDR3 consists of 14 residues. The germline V and J ends were trimmed by 7 bases and 1 base, with 11 bases remaining between them. CDR3 loop: CASTAPGSYNEQFF. The CDR3 region has the DNA TGCGCCAGCACAGCCCCAGGGTCCTACAATGAGCAGTTCTTC.

The rearrangement uses TRBV6-6 and TRBJ2-3; 11 nucleotides match TRBD2. Germline V gene sequence: CDR1 MNHNY, CDR2 SVGAGI (reference sequence). Trimming cost V 2 bases and J 3 bases; bases outside gene matches: 7. The length of the CDR3 is 17 residues. This CDR3 reads CASSYTSGSVGTDTQYF. The CDR3 DNA is TGTGCCAGCAGTTACACTAGCGGGAGTGTGGGTACAGATACGCAGTATTTT.

V and J are TRBV7-9 and TRBJ1-2; D not resolved. V was clipped by 10 bases and J by 2 bases, with 17 bases between them. The CDR3 spans 14 residues. The V gene's germline CDR1 is SEHNR and CDR2 FQNEAQ (reference sequence). CDR3 amino acids: CATEKVTANYGYTF. The CDR3 nucleotides are TGTGCCACAGAAAAAGTAACTGCCAACTATGGCTACACCTTC.

Of note for this clonotype: A much larger clone differs from this one at a single base, so this may be a read error. The chain is built from TRBV28 and TRBJ1-5, with 9 bases identical to TRBD1. Germline V CDR1 and CDR2: MDHEN, SYDVKM. The J segment lost 7 bases and the V segment lost 6 bases, leaving 4 bases of the junction unmatched. The CDR3 consists of 13 residues. The CDR3 region has the DNA TGTGCCAGCAGGCGGACAGGGGTCCAGCCCCAGCATTTT. It yields the protein CASRRTGVQPQHF.

This clonotype came up many times. The chain uses TRBV12-3 or TRBV12-4 and TRBJ1-6, with a weak D call TRBD1 (6 bases). The CDR3 totals 14 residues. The V gene lost 3 bases and the J gene lost 9 bases, with 12 bases spanning the gap. The DNA of the CDR3 is TGTGCCAGCAGTTTCAGGGACACGAGTTCACCCCTCCACTTT. It codes for CASSFRDTSSPLHF.

V usage is TRBV28 and J usage is TRBJ2-7; 10 nucleotides match TRBD2. The V and J ends lost 3 bases and 0 bases, in that order; junction bases with no gene match: 5. Germline V gene sequence: CDR1 MDHEN, CDR2 SYDVKM. The CDR3 is 16 amino acids. CDR3 amino acids: CASSLVAGGSSYEQYF. The CDR3 coding sequence is TGTGCCAGCAGTTTGGTAGCGGGGGGCTCCTCCTACGAGCAGTACTTC.

In its sample, this clonotype was seen a few times. This may be a read error: a much more frequent sequence differs by one nucleotide. This chain links TRBV5-1 with TRBJ2-3; D is perhaps TRBD1 (6 bases). The CDR3 sequence is 14 residues long. Germline values: CDR1 SGHRS, CDR2 YFSETQ. CDR3 sequence: CSSSLTGSTDTQYF. The DNA for the CDR3 is TGCTCCAGCAGCTTGACAGGTAGCACAGATACGCAGTATTTT.